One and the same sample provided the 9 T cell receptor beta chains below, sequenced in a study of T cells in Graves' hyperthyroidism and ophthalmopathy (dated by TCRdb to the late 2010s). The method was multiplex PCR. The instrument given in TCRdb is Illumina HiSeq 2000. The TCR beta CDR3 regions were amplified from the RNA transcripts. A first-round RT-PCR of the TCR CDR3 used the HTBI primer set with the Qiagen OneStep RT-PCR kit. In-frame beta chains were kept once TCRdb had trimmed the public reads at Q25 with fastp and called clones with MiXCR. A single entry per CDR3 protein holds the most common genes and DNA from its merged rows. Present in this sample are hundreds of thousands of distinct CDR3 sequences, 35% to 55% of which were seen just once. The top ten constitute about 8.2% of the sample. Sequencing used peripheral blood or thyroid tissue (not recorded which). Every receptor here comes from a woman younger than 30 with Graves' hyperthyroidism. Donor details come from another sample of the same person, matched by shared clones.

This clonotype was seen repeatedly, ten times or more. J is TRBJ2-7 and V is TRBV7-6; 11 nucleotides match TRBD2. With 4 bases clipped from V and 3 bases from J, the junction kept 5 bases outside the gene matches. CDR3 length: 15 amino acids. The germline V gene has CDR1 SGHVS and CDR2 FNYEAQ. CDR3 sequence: CASSYSGRADYEQYF. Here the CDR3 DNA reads TGTGCCAGCAGCTATAGCGGGAGGGCCGACTACGAGCAGTACTTC. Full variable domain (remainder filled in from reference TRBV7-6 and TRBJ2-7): GAGVSQSPRYKVTKRGQDVALRCDPISGHVSLYWYRQALGQGPEFLTYFNYEAQQDKSGLPNDRFSAERPEGSISTLTIQRTEQRDSAMYRCASSYSGRADYEQYFGPGTRLTVT.

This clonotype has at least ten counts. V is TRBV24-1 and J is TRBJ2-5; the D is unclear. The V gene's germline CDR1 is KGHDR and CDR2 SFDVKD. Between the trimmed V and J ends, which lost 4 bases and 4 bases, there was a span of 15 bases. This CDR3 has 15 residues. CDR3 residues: CATSDRPPSAETQYF. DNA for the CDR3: TGTGCCACCAGTGACCGCCCTCCTAGTGCAGAGACCCAGTACTTC.

The CDR3 protein is CASNADRAAGTTEAFF. CDR3 nucleotide sequence: TGTGCCAGCAACGCAGACAGGGCCGCAGGGACCACTGAAGCTTTCTTT. This sequence joins TRBV2 and TRBJ1-1; 7 bases line up with TRBD1. V was clipped by 7 bases and J by 4 bases; unmatched bases: 15. This CDR3 has 16 amino acids. Germline V gene sequence: CDR1 SNHLY, CDR2 FYNNEI. The full variable domain, rest sourced from reference TRBV2 and TRBJ1-1, is EPEVTQTPSHQVTQMGQEVILRCVPISNHLYFYWYRQILGQKVEFLVSFYNNEISEKSEIFDDQFSVERPDGSNFTLKIRSTKLEDSAMYFCASNADRAAGTTEAFFGQGTRLTVV.

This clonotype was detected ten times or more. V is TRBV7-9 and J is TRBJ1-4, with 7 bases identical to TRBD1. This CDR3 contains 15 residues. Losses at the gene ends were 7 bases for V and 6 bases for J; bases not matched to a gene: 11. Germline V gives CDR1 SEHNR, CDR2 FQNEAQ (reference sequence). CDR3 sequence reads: CASTPRDRVHEKLFF. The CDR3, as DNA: TGTGCCAGCACCCCTAGAGACAGGGTCCATGAAAAACTGTTTTTT.

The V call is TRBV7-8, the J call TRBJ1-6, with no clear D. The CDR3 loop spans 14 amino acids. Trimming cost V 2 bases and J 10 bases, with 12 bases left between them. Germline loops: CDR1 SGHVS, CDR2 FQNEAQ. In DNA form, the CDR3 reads TGTGCCAGCAGCTTATCTGGGCACCTCTCACCCCTCCACTTT. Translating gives CASSLSGHLSPLHF.

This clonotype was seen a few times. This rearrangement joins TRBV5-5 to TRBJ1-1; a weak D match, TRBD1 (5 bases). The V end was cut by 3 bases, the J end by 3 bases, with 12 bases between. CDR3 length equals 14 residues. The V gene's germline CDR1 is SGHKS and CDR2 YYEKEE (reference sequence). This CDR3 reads CASSSGGEDTEAFF. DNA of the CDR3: TGTGCCAGCAGCTCCGGGGGGGAGGACACTGAAGCTTTCTTT. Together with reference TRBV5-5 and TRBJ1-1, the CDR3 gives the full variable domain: DAGVTQSPTHLIKTRGQQVTLRCSPISGHKSVSWYQQVLGQGPQFIFQYYEKEERGRGNFPDRFSARQFPNYSSELNVNALLLGDSALYLCASSSGGEDTEAFFGQGTRLTVV.

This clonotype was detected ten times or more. CDR3 nucleotides: TGTGCCAGCAGGAGGAGCAGTAATCAGCCCCAGCATTTT. This codes for CASRRSSNQPQHF. The gene calls are TRBV2 and TRBJ1-5; D call uncertain. Looked up from germline, CDR1 is SNHLY and CDR2 is FYNNEI. Trimming removed 6 bases from V and 4 bases from J, with 10 bases in between. The CDR3 runs to 13 residues.

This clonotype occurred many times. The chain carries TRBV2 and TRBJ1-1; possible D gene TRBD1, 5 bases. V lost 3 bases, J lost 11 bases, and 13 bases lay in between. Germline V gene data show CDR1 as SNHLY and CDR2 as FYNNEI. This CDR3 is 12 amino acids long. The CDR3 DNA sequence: TGTGCCAGCAGTGACGCAGGGTTGGAGGCTTTCTTT. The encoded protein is CASSDAGLEAFF.

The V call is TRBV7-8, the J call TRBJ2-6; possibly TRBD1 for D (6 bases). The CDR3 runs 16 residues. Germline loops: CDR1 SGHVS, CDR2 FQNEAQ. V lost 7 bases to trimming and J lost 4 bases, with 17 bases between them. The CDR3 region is CASTDLATGGANVLTF. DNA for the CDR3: TGTGCCAGCACCGACCTTGCGACAGGAGGGGCCAACGTCCTGACTTTC.